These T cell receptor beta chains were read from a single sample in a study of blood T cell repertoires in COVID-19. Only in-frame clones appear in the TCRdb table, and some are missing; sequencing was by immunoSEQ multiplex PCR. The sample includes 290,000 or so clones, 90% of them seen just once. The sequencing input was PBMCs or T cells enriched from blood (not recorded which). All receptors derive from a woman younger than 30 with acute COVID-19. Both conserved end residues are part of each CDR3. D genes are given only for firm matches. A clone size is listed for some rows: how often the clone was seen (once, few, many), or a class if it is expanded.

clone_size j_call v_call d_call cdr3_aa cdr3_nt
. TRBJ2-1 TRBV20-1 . CSARGGNEQFF TGCAGTGCTAGAGGAGGGAATGAGCAGTTCTTC
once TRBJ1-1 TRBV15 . CATSTHGNTEAFF TGTGCCACCAGCACGCACGGGAACACTGAAGCTTTCTTT
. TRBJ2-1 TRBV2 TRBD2 CASSVVTSDNEQFF TGTGCCAGCAGTGTGGTGACTAGCGACAATGAGCAGTTCTTC
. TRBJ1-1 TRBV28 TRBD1 CASTLLQGANTEAFF TGTGCCAGCACCCTTTTACAGGGGGCGAACACTGAAGCTTTCTTT
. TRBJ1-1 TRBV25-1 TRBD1 CASSERTGTNTEAFF TGTGCCAGCAGTGAACGGACAGGGACGAACACTGAAGCTTTCTTT
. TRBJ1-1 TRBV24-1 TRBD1 CATSDLGGQGLSSEAFF TGTGCCACCAGTGATTTGGGGGGACAGGGGCTTAGCTCTGAAGCTTTCTTT
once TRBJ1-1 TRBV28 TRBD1 CASSTPGGMNTEAFF TGTGCCAGCAGTACCCCAGGGGGGATGAACACTGAAGCTTTCTTT
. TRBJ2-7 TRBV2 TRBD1 CASSEAGQSYEQYF TGTGCCAGCAGTGAAGCGGGACAGTCCTACGAGCAGTACTTC
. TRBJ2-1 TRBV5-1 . CASSLDLSYNEQFF TGCGCCAGCAGCCTAGACCTGTCCTACAATGAGCAGTTCTTC
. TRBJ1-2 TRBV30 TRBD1 CAWSPGGRGYTF TGTGCCTGGAGTCCAGGGGGCCGCGGCTACACCTTC
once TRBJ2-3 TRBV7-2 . CASSLDSGTQYF TGTGCCAGCAGCTTAGACTCCGGTACGCAGTATTTT
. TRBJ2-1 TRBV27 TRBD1 CASSPGTGPNYNEQFF TGTGCCAGCAGTCCCGGGACAGGGCCCAATTACAATGAGCAGTTCTTC
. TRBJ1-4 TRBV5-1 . CASSPVSTNEKLFF TGCGCCAGCAGTCCGGTTTCAACTAATGAAAAACTGTTTTTT
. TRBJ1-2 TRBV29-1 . CSVAPGLINYGYTF TGCAGCGTTGCACCGGGACTTATCAACTATGGCTACACCTTC
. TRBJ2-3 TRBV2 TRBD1 CASRGQGPDTQYF TGTGCCAGCAGGGGACAGGGCCCAGATACGCAGTATTTT
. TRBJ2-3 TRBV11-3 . CASSPGSSLGDTQYF TGTGCCAGCAGCCCGGGGAGCTCCTTAGGAGATACGCAGTATTTT
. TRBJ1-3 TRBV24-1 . CATSDAGGAGNTIYF TGTGCCACCAGTGATGCTGGGGGGGCTGGAAACACCATATATTTT
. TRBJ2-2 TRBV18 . CASSPVTTGNTGELFF TGTGCCAGCTCGCCTGTTACGACAGGGAACACCGGGGAGCTGTTTTTT
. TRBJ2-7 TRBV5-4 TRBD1 CASSSPGTGSYEQYF TGTGCCAGCAGCTCGCCGGGGACAGGGTCCTACGAGCAGTACTTC
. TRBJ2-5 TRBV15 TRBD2 CATSRGGGWGETQYF TGTGCCACCAGCAGAGGCGGGGGTTGGGGGGAGACCCAGTACTTC